The clone carrying this T cell receptor beta chain showed up many times. TCRdb redid the calling of the 5' RACE reads with MiXCR, one entry per CDR3 protein. This sample has about 120,000 distinct CDR3 sequences, with roughly 3.1% found just once. This sample was taken from a study of neurological immune-mediated disorders. The germline CDR1 and CDR2 sequences are SGHRS and YFSETQ. The CDR3 extends over 16 amino acids. The J segment lost 6 bases and the V segment lost 2 bases, leaving 7 bases of the junction unmatched. V usage is TRBV5-1 and J usage is TRBJ2-2, with 10 bases matching TRBD1. What was sequenced was PBMCs. This receptor was identified in a woman younger than 45 with multiple sclerosis. The chain's CDR3 is CASSLYRDRGPGELFF. The DNA for the CDR3 is TGCGCCAGCAGCTTATACAGGGACAGGGGTCCCGGGGAGCTGTTTTTT.